The clone carrying this T cell receptor beta chain has a single count. The antigen remains unidentified. The data originate from a study of glioma-infiltrating T cells after dendritic cell vaccination. Overall study findings and caveats: Longer survival after dendritic cell vaccination followed higher pretreatment TIL content. TCR clonality showed no direct relationship with survival.

TCRdb's copy holds only in-frame clones and misses some; the assay was immunoSEQ multiplex PCR. Of around 90,000 clones listed, about 80% are singletons. Germline V gene lookup returns CDR1 SEHNR and CDR2 FQNEAQ (reference sequence). The CDR3 is 15 amino acids. V shed 3 bases and J 5 bases; nucleotides not matched to a gene: 6. All glioblastoma patients lacked an isocitrate dehydrogenase mutation. The specimen comprised blood, sampled before dendritic cell vaccination. This sequence originates from a human donor with glioblastoma. The chain combines TRBV7-9 with TRBJ2-2; 7 bases are a match to TRBD1. CDR3 in DNA: TGTGCCAGCAGCTTCCTGCCGACAGGGACCGGGGAGCTGTTTTTT. Translated, it gives CASSFLPTGTGELFF.